This T cell receptor (beta chain) was recorded in a study of T cells in Graves' hyperthyroidism and ophthalmopathy. RNA transcripts were the template for amplifying TCR beta CDR3 regions. The TCR CDR3 first-round RT-PCR relied on the HTBI primer set. TCRdb reanalysed the multiplex PCR reads using MiXCR and keeps one entry per CDR3 protein. The sample lists 300,000 to 450,000 distinct CDR3 sequences, about 13% occurring once. V lost 1 base to trimming and J lost 4 bases, with 23 bases between them. The CDR3 length is 18 residues. The germline V gene encodes CDR1 MNHNS and CDR2 SASEGT. At least ten counts were recorded for this clonotype.

The sequence was obtained from a woman younger than 30 with Graves' hyperthyroidism. Material for sequencing was blood. The rearrangement joins TRBV6-1 to TRBJ2-7, with D maybe TRBD1 (7 bases). This chain's CDR3 is CASSEGKGVVRGAYEQYF. In nucleotides, the CDR3 is TGTGCCAGCAGTGAAGGGAAGGGGGTTGTCAGGGGGGCTTACGAGCAGTACTTC.